The 27 T cell receptor beta chains below all came from one sample that was sequenced in a study of blood T cell repertoires in COVID-19. The data were produced by immunoSEQ multiplex PCR, yet TCRdb's version contains in-frame clones alone and is incomplete. The data show around 300,000 clones, around 90% seen once. Sequenced material: peripheral blood. Receptors originate from a young man with active or convalescent COVID-19.

This chain uses TRBV5-3 with TRBJ1-3; tentative D call: TRBD1 (6 bases). TRBV5-3 is given ORF status, its function remaining uncertain. The CDR3 has 15 residues. Trimming pared 1 base from V and 0 bases from J, leaving 8 bases between. The CDR3 region is CARSLMDSSGNTIYF. CDR3 coding DNA: TGTGCCAGAAGCTTGATGGACAGCTCTGGAAACACCATATATTTT.

V gene TRBV5-4 combines with J gene TRBJ1-1, with D maybe TRBD1 (5 bases). The CDR3 contains 14 residues. Germline CDR1 SGHNT, CDR2 YYREEE (reference sequence). The germline V and J ends were trimmed by 1 base and 2 bases, with 9 bases remaining between them. Here the CDR3 reads CASSLSQGNTEAFF. The CDR3 DNA sequence: TGTGCCAGCAGCTTGAGCCAGGGTAACACTGAAGCTTTCTTT.

The chain carries TRBV7-2 and TRBJ2-7; no reliable D call. This CDR3 comprises 14 residues. Trimming removed 1 base from V and 2 bases from J, with 9 bases in between. Germline V CDR1 and CDR2: SGHTA, FQGNSA. CDR3: CASSLDWAAYEQYF. The CDR3 region has the DNA TGTGCCAGCAGCTTAGATTGGGCAGCCTACGAGCAGTACTTC. Full variable domain (rest looked up from reference TRBV7-2 and TRBJ2-7): GAGVSQSPSNKVTEKGKDVELRCDPISGHTALYWYRQSLGQGLEFLIYFQGNSAPDKSGLPSDRFSAERTGGSVSTLTIQRTQQEDSAVYLCASSLDWAAYEQYFGPGTRLTVT.

This chain links TRBV7-6 with TRBJ2-7; tentative D call: TRBD1 (6 bases). Trimming removed 1 base at V and 7 bases at J, with 17 bases between. The CDR3 contains 15 residues. Germline assignment: CDR1 SGHVS and CDR2 FNYEAQ. CDR3 region: CASSLGDRTYEEQYF. The CDR3, as DNA: TGTGCCAGCAGCTTAGGAGACAGGACCTACGAGGAGCAGTACTTC.

The chain carries TRBV21-1 and TRBJ1-3; whether TRBD1, the table's D call, matches the DNA was not checked. TRBV21-1 is described as a pseudogene. The CDR3 is made up of 16 amino acids. CDR3 DNA sequence: TGTGCCAGCAGCAAAGACAAGGGGGCGCAGGGAAACACCATATATTTT. Translated, it gives CASSKDKGAQGNTIYF.

The chain has TRBV6-4 and TRBJ2-1, with TRBD1 identical over 7 bases. CDR1 is MRHNA and CDR2 is SNTAGT in the germline V gene. Germline trimming cut 0 bases from V and 6 bases from J; bases unmatched to any gene: 5. The CDR3 sequence is 15 residues long. CDR3 coding DNA: TGTGCCAGCAGTGACTCGAGTTCAGGGGGCAATGAGCAGTTCTTC. This encodes CASSDSSSGGNEQFF.

The V and J genes are TRBV3-1 (or the pseudogene TRBV3-2) and TRBJ1-6, with 9 bases aligning to TRBD1. The V gene's germline CDR1 is LGHDT and CDR2 YNNKEL (reference sequence). Unmatched junction bases numbered 5, after V lost 3 bases and J lost 5 bases. The CDR3 runs 16 residues. Written as DNA, the CDR3 is TGTGCCAGCAGCCACCCGACAGGGGGAGATAATTCACCCCTCCACTTT. This gives the protein CASSHPTGGDNSPLHF.

The rearrangement uses TRBV4-1 and TRBJ2-7, with a possible D match to TRBD1 (6 bases). The CDR3 is 16 residues long. Germline-derived CDR1 and CDR2 are MGHRA and YSYEKL. Trimming removed 4 bases from V and 0 bases from J, with 16 bases in between. CDR3 in amino acids: CASSLETGFPSYEQYF. The CDR3 DNA reads TGCGCCAGCAGCCTAGAAACAGGGTTCCCCTCCTACGAGCAGTACTTC.

The chain links TRBV5-1 to TRBJ2-3; D might be TRBD2 (6 bases). Germline lookup yields CDR1 SGHRS and CDR2 YFSETQ. The ends were cut back, 7 bases at V and 6 bases at J, with 18 bases in the middle. This CDR3 region has 14 residues. The CDR3 protein is CASLRGEAADTQYF. The CDR3 DNA is TGCGCCAGCTTGCGGGGTGAAGCCGCGGATACGCAGTATTTT.

V gene TRBV10-2 combines with J gene TRBJ2-7, with D possibly matching TRBD2 (5 bases). The CDR3 loop spans 13 amino acids. The V end was cut by 5 bases, the J end by 7 bases, with 15 bases between. Germline V lookup: CDR1 WSHSY, CDR2 SAAADI. In DNA, the CDR3 is TGCGCCAGCAGTAGCCTAGCCGGCAATGAGCAGTACTTC. It is translated as CASSSLAGNEQYF.

This chain uses TRBV6-1 with TRBJ2-7, with 11 bases lining up with TRBD1. V gave up 1 base and J gave up 8 bases; unmatched junction bases: 7. The CDR3 is 15 residues long. Germline values: CDR1 MNHNS, CDR2 SASEGT. CDR3 in amino acids: CASSEGGQGANKQYF. The DNA of the CDR3 is TGTGCCAGCAGTGAAGGTGGACAGGGGGCTAATAAGCAGTACTTC.

CDR3 DNA: TGTGCCAGCAGCTTCGCGGGGGGCGTTTCAGATACGCAGTATTTT. Translation gives CASSFAGGVSDTQYF. This chain connects TRBV11-3 to TRBJ2-3, with 8 positions matching TRBD2. The germline V gene encodes CDR1 SGHNT and CDR2 YENEEA. With V trimmed by 3 bases and J by 4 bases, 6 bases remained unmatched. This CDR3 has 15 residues. The entire variable domain, with the rest obtained from reference TRBV11-3 and TRBJ2-3, is as follows: EAGVVQSPRYKIIEKKQPVAFWCNPISGHNTLYWYLQNLGQGPELLIRYENEEAVDDSQLPKDRFSAERLKGVDSTLKIQPAELGDSAVYLCASSFAGGVSDTQYFGPGTRLTVL.

V gene TRBV19 combines with J gene TRBJ1-5; 8 nucleotides agree with TRBD1. With V trimmed by 8 bases and J by 15 bases, 12 bases remained unmatched. The CDR3 covers 12 residues. CDR1 and CDR2 from the germline V gene are LNHDA and SQIVND (reference sequence). The chain's CDR3 is CASDSLDRARHF. The CDR3 DNA reads TGTGCCAGTGATTCTCTGGACAGGGCGAGGCATTTT.

The chain is built from TRBV5-6 and TRBJ1-2; D not certain. Germline CDR1 is SGHDT and CDR2 is YYEEEE. The germline V and J ends were trimmed by 4 bases and 4 bases, with 14 bases remaining between them. The CDR3 sequence is 14 residues long. The CDR3 coding sequence is TGTGCCAGCAGCGGTGAAAAAACTCTCTATGGCTACACCTTC. It encodes CASSGEKTLYGYTF. The full variable domain, its missing parts supplied by reference TRBV5-6 and TRBJ1-2, is DAGVTQSPTHLIKTRGQQVTLRCSPKSGHDTVSWYQQALGQGPQFIFQYYEEEERQRGNFPDRFSGHQFPNYSSELNVNALLLGDSALYLCASSGEKTLYGYTFGSGTRLTVV.

This chain connects TRBV28 to TRBJ2-7, with 8 positions matching TRBD1. The CDR3 contains 15 residues. The germline V gene encodes CDR1 MDHEN and CDR2 SYDVKM. J lost 3 bases, V lost 4 bases, and 8 bases had no gene match. The CDR3 loop reads CASSSGQGAYYEQYF. The CDR3 nucleotides are TGTGCCAGCAGTTCCGGACAGGGCGCTTACTACGAGCAGTACTTC.

This clone was seen a single time. The rearrangement uses TRBV28 and TRBJ1-1; TRBD1 is a possible D gene (5 bases). Between the trimmed V and J ends, which lost 6 bases and 7 bases, there was a span of 18 bases. This CDR3 is built from 14 residues. Germline V gene sequence: CDR1 MDHEN, CDR2 SYDVKM. DNA for the CDR3: TGTGCCAGCAGCCAGAGTGGGGCATTAATTGAAGCTTTCTTT. Translation gives CASSQSGALIEAFF.

This chain links TRBV7-9 with TRBJ1-2; D uncertain. V was pared by 5 bases and J by 0 bases, with 10 bases between. The CDR3 spans 14 residues. Germline CDR1 is SEHNR and CDR2 is FQNEAQ (reference sequence). The CDR3, as DNA: TGTGCCAGCAGCCCCGGTACCCCTAACTATGGCTACACCTTC. It encodes CASSPGTPNYGYTF.

V and J are TRBV29-1 and TRBJ1-2; a possible D gene is TRBD1 (5 bases). This CDR3 spans 11 amino acids. Deletions cut 2 bases from V and 8 bases from J, with 9 bases between. CDR1 and CDR2 from the germline V gene are SQVTM and ANQGSEA. This CDR3 reads CSVELREGYTF. The CDR3 nucleotides read TGCAGCGTTGAACTCAGGGAAGGCTACACCTTC.

This sequence joins TRBV7-8 and TRBJ1-1; possible D gene TRBD1, 6 bases. Germline assignment: CDR1 SGHVS and CDR2 FQNEAQ. The CDR3 covers 15 residues. V was cut by 1 base and J by 0 bases, with 9 bases left in between. CDR3 residues: CASSLVRTVNTEAFF. CDR3 in DNA: TGTGCCAGCAGCTTAGTTAGGACAGTGAACACTGAAGCTTTCTTT.

The chain carries TRBV13 and TRBJ2-7, with D possibly TRBD2 on 5 matching bases. The CDR3 extends over 14 amino acids. V lost 4 bases, J lost 6 bases, and 16 bases lay in between. The germline V gene encodes CDR1 PRHDT and CDR2 FYEKMQ (reference sequence). The CDR3 here is CASSSSSSLSEQYF. The CDR3 DNA reads TGTGCCAGCAGCTCATCGTCTAGCCTCTCCGAGCAGTACTTC.

V usage is TRBV6-5 and J usage is TRBJ1-2; perhaps TRBD1 as D (6 bases). The CDR3 extends over 14 amino acids. CDR1 is MNHEY, CDR2 SVGAGI, per germline. V was clipped by 0 bases and J by 6 bases, with 11 bases between them. In DNA, the CDR3 is TGTGCCAGCAGTTACTCTACAGGGTCTAATGGCTACACCTTC. It translates to CASSYSTGSNGYTF.

The chain uses TRBV7-3 and TRBJ2-5; 8 nucleotides line up with TRBD2. CDR1 is SGHTA, CDR2 FQGTGA, per germline. This CDR3 spans 15 amino acids. Trimming cost V 5 bases and J 2 bases; bases outside gene matches: 7. This chain's CDR3 is CASSEGTSRQETQYF. DNA for the CDR3: TGTGCCAGCAGCGAGGGGACTAGTAGGCAAGAGACCCAGTACTTC.

The J gene is TRBJ2-2, the V gene TRBV5-4; 8 bases are shared with TRBD1. This CDR3 comprises 15 residues. Germline V lookup: CDR1 SGHNT, CDR2 YYREEE (reference sequence). The ends lost 4 bases at V and 1 base at J; junction bases unmatched: 3. The CDR3 here is CASSGGQGNTGELFF. The CDR3 coding sequence is TGTGCCAGCAGCGGTGGACAGGGGAACACCGGGGAGCTGTTTTTT.

V is TRBV28 and J is TRBJ1-2; 10 bases are a match to TRBD1. J was trimmed by 4 bases and V by 2 bases; bases with no gene match: 7. This CDR3 is 16 amino acids long. Germline V gene lookup returns CDR1 MDHEN and CDR2 SYDVKM. The CDR3 spells CASSLPGTGDGYGYTF. The CDR3 bases are TGTGCCAGCAGTTTACCAGGGACAGGGGATGGCTATGGCTACACCTTC.

This clone appeared a few times. The chain recombines TRBV6-5 with TRBJ2-2; D is perhaps TRBD2 (5 bases). Between the trimmed V and J ends, which lost 6 bases and 1 base, there was a span of 12 bases. Germline V gives CDR1 MNHEY, CDR2 SVGAGI. CDR3 size: 15 residues. In DNA form, the CDR3 reads TGTGCCAGCAGAAGATTAGGACTGAACACCGGGGAGCTGTTTTTT. This sequence encodes CASRRLGLNTGELFF.

This clone is a singleton in its sample. The chain is built from TRBV4-1 and TRBJ2-3, with 10 bases fitting TRBD2. This CDR3 comprises 16 residues. The germline V gene has CDR1 MGHRA and CDR2 YSYEKL. The V and J ends lost 0 bases and 0 bases, in that order; junction bases with no gene match: 0. This CDR3 reads CASSQDSGGSTDTQYF. CDR3 sequence (DNA): TGCGCCAGCAGCCAAGATAGCGGGGGGAGCACAGATACGCAGTATTTT.

The chain is built from TRBV5-1 and TRBJ2-5, with D perhaps matching TRBD1 (5 bases). CDR1 and CDR2 from the germline V gene are SGHRS and YFSETQ. Trimming shortened V by 4 bases and J by 5 bases, and 12 bases separated the two germline ends. The CDR3 has 13 residues. This CDR3 reads CASSVMGPETQYF. The CDR3 nucleotides are TGCGCCAGCAGCGTTATGGGGCCTGAGACCCAGTACTTC.